This T cell receptor beta chain was captured by sequencing in a study of brain T cells in children with intractable seizures. Study-wide results and limits: Viral specificity was inferred only from CDR3 similarity; HCMV serostatus was unknown. Absence of clones before surgery may stem from lower sequencing depth.

Only cases whose brain tissue showed the highest T cell transcript signatures were sequenced. Pre-surgery treatment included at least one anti-epileptic drug. Profiling relied on immunoSEQ multiplex PCR, and the TCRdb table lists in-frame clones only, not all of them. The table has roughly 120,000 clones, approximately 94% seen once; the top ten hold roughly 4%. The junction had 10 bases not matched to a gene; V was cut back by 6 bases and J by 8 bases. CDR3 length: 15 residues. Germline V gives CDR1 MDHEN, CDR2 SYDVKM. Note on this clone: The antigen remains unidentified.

Sequences were derived from peripheral blood, sampled at surgery. This chain connects TRBV28 to TRBJ1-4, with 9 nucleotides matching TRBD1. The receptor's source is a boy under two years old with hemimegalencephaly and intractable seizures. The DNA of the CDR3 is TGTGCCAGCAGAACTTCGGGACAGGGAGGCGAAAAACTGTTTTTT. Its protein product is CASRTSGQGGEKLFF.